This record concerns one TCR beta chain sequence. In the original workflow: How many nucleated cells were present was estimated from reference gene primer amplification. Measured with immunoSEQ multiplex PCR; TCRdb has only the in-frame clones, and not every one. V and J calls and clone size are copied from that table; D and trimming were computed from the DNA. The sample records roughly 210,000 clones, about 88% being singletons. These data belong to a study of blood T cell repertoires in COVID-19. Across the study: COVID-19 samples, acute and convalescent, were from the United States, Italy and Spain. The cDNA or gDNA used as material had been derived from T cells, B-cell-depleted T cells, or PBMCs.

The clonotype originates from an older man with acute or convalescent COVID-19. Material: peripheral blood.

CDR3 coding DNA: TGTGCCAGCAAACTAGCGGGCCACTCCTACGAGCAGTACTTC. This encodes CASKLAGHSYEQYF. This chain joins TRBV6-5 and TRBJ2-7; 9 nucleotides align to TRBD2. V lost 7 bases to trimming and J lost 0 bases; unmatched junction nucleotides: 4. This CDR3 has 14 residues. Germline CDR1 is MNHEY and CDR2 is SVGAGI.